This T cell receptor beta chain was recovered during a study of blood T cell repertoires in COVID-19. The CDR3 is 12 amino acids. V shed 6 bases and J shed 7 bases, with 11 bases lying between them. Germline CDR1 reads MNHEY; CDR2 reads SVGAGI. In the original workflow: Amplification from reference gene primers served as the basis for estimated nucleated cell counts. Assay: immunoSEQ multiplex PCR; the TCRdb copy retains only in-frame clones and omits some. From that table come the V and J calls and clone size; the DNA was used to work out D and trimming. Of about 270,000 clones in the sample, approximately 91% were seen once. Participants, roughly 18 to 90 years old, spanned around 25 US areas.

The sequence derives from a woman aged 40 to 50 with acute COVID-19. The chain links TRBV6-5 to TRBJ2-3; D unclear. The source material was PBMCs or T cells enriched from blood (not recorded which). For the CDR3, the DNA is TGTGCCAGCAGCCCCGGTGGTAATACGCAGTATTTT. Protein product: CASSPGGNTQYF.